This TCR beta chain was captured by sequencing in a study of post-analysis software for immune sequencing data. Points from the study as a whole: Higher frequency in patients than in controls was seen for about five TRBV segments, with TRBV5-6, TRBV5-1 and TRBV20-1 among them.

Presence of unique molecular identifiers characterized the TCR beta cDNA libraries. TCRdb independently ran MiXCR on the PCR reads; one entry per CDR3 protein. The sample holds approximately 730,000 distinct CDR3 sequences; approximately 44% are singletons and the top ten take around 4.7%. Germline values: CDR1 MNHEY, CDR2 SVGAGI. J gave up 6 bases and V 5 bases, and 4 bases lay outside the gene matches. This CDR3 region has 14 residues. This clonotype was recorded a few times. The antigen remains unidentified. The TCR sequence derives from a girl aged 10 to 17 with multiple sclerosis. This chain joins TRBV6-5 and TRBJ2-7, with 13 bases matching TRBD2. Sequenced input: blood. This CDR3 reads CASSPGLAGSEQYF. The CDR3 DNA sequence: TGTGCCAGCAGTCCGGGACTAGCGGGAAGCGAGCAGTACTTC.